This T cell receptor beta chain stems from a study of technical replicates of blood from a handful of donors. Germline lookup yields CDR1 SQVTM and CDR2 ANQGSEA. V was trimmed by 3 bases and J by 6 bases, leaving 13 bases between them. The CDR3 contains 13 residues. Clones were read by immunoSEQ multiplex PCR, and TCRdb kept only the in-frame ones, dropping some. The profile covers 80,000 or so clones, with roughly 98% appearing a single time and approximately 0.15% taken by the ten largest. The chain couples TRBV29-1 to TRBJ2-3; D is possibly TRBD1 (5 bases). What was sequenced was T cells isolated from PBMCs. This clonotype originated in a human donor in good health. The CDR3 loop reads CSVEAGFGDTQYF. DNA for the CDR3: TGCAGCGTTGAGGCAGGGTTCGGCGATACGCAGTATTTT.